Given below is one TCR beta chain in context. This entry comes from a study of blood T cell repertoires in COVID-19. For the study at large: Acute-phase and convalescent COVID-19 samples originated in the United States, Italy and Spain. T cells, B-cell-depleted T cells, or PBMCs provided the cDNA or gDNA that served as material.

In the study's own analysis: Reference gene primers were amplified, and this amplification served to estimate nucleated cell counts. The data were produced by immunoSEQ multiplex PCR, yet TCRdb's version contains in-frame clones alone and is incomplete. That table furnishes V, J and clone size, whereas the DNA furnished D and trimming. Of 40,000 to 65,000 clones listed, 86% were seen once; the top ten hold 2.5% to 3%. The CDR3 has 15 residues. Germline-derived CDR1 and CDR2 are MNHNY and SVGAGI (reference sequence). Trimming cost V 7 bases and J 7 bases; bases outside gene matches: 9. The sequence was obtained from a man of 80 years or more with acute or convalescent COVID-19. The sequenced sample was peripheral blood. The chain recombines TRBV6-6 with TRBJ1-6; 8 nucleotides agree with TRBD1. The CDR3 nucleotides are TGTGCCAGCAAGGCAGGGGGCTTTTCGAATTCACCCCTCCACTTT. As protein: CASKAGGFSNSPLHF.